This TCR beta chain was retrieved from a study of cytomegalovirus exposure and HLA in healthy donors. Study results and limitations: Rare sequences made up most TCRs, while some public TCRs were found in many donors.

TCRdb keeps only in-frame clones here, not all; method: immunoSEQ multiplex PCR. Of about 73,000 clones in the sample, 70% to 90% are singletons; the top ten hold 3.8%. This CDR3 spans 15 amino acids. V was clipped by 4 bases and J by 4 bases, with 15 bases between them. Germline V gives CDR1 LNHDA, CDR2 SQIVND (reference sequence). Concerning this clone: What it binds is not known.

Sequenced input: PBMCs. The chain combines TRBV19 with TRBJ2-3; D is uncertain. This TCR derives from a young woman in good health and CMV-seropositive. The CDR3 protein is CASSNSLVSSDTQYF. The CDR3 nucleotides read TGTGCCAGTAGTAACTCCCTTGTTAGTTCAGATACGCAGTATTTT.